A selection of T cell receptor beta chains follows, all from one sample in a study of CD8+CD57+ T cells in acquired aplastic anemia. Using its own MiXCR run on the reads, TCRdb lists one record per CDR3 protein. The sample lists tens of thousands of distinct CDR3 sequences, under 50% occurring once. The source material was sorted CD4+, CD8+, or CD8+CD57+ T cells (not recorded which) from PBMCs. These receptors came from a human donor in good health, serving as a control. Both conserved end residues are part of each CDR3. Each record gives: J gene, V gene, clone size, D gene, CDR3 protein, CDR3 DNA. A D gene is named only where the DNA matches it firmly. Some rows have no size entry. The others give once, few or many, or a class for an expanded clone.

J: TRBJ2-7
V: TRBV12-3/TRBV12-4
size: many
D: TRBD2
CDR3: CASSLAQVAGVYEQYF
DNA: TGTGCCAGCAGTTTAGCGCAGGTAGCGGGAGTTTACGAGCAGTACTTC

J: TRBJ1-1
V: TRBV29-1
size: few
D: -
CDR3: CSVGGGRGDTEAFF
DNA: TGCAGCGTTGGCGGGGGGCGAGGGGACACTGAAGCTTTCTTT

J: TRBJ1-2
V: TRBV2
size: many
D: -
CDR3: CASKLGPGVNYGYTF
DNA: TGTGCCAGCAAGTTAGGTCCTGGGGTGAACTATGGCTACACCTTC

J: TRBJ1-6
V: TRBV2
size: -
D: -
CDR3: CAVKWRNSPLHF
DNA: TGTGCCGTTAAGTGGCGAAATTCACCCCTCCACTTT

J: TRBJ2-3
V: TRBV25-1
size: -
D: TRBD2
CDR3: CAGSALADRTDTQYF
DNA: TGTGCCGGCAGTGCCCTAGCGGATCGCACAGATACGCAGTATTTT

J: TRBJ2-7
V: TRBV15
size: -
D: TRBD1
CDR3: CATSIGGQVYEQYF
DNA: TGTGCCACCAGCATAGGGGGACAGGTATACGAGCAGTACTTC

J: TRBJ1-3
V: TRBV2
size: -
D: -
CDR3: CASSPGAGSGNTIYF
DNA: TGTGCCAGCAGTCCCGGGGCTGGGTCTGGAAACACCATATATTTT

J: TRBJ1-5
V: TRBV7-9
size: -
D: TRBD1
CDR3: CASSPTGEQPQHF
DNA: TGTGCCAGCAGCCCTACAGGGGAACAGCCCCAGCATTTT

J: TRBJ1-6
V: TRBV27
size: many
D: -
CDR3: CASSLSNNSPLHF
DNA: TGTGCCAGCAGTTTATCGAATAATTCACCCCTCCACTTT

J: TRBJ1-1
V: TRBV20-1
size: -
D: -
CDR3: CSARMEGRDTEAFF
DNA: TGCAGTGCTAGGATGGAAGGGAGAGACACTGAAGCTTTCTTT

J: TRBJ2-6
V: TRBV2
size: many
D: -
CDR3: CASQGRGLAGANVLTF
DNA: TGTGCCAGCCAAGGGAGGGGGCTGGCTGGGGCCAACGTCCTGACTTTC

J: TRBJ1-1
V: TRBV19
size: many
D: TRBD1
CDR3: CASREGQGVKAFF
DNA: TGTGCCAGTAGGGAAGGACAGGGGGTTAAAGCTTTCTTT

J: TRBJ2-7
V: TRBV3-1
size: -
D: -
CDR3: CASSQEFPGAYEQYF
DNA: TGTGCCAGCAGCCAAGAGTTTCCAGGGGCCTACGAGCAGTACTTC

J: TRBJ2-1
V: TRBV19
size: many
D: -
CDR3: CASSMVGGSRNEQFF
DNA: TGTGCCAGTAGTATGGTTGGAGGGAGTAGGAATGAGCAGTTCTTC

J: TRBJ1-3
V: TRBV10-3
size: -
D: -
CDR3: CAISVERERFSGNTIYF
DNA: TGTGCCATCAGTGTAGAGAGGGAACGCTTCTCTGGAAACACCATATATTTT

J: TRBJ1-6
V: TRBV6-5
size: few
D: TRBD1
CDR3: CASSYSGAGGQGALHF
DNA: TGTGCCAGCAGTTACTCGGGAGCGGGAGGACAGGGTGCCCTCCACTTT

J: TRBJ2-3
V: TRBV19
size: -
D: -
CDR3: CASSVGETSTDTQYF
DNA: TGTGCCAGTAGTGTAGGGGAGACTAGCACAGATACGCAGTATTTT

J: TRBJ2-7
V: TRBV4-1
size: many
D: -
CDR3: CASSQDGAVRSYEQYF
DNA: TGCGCCAGCAGCCAAGATGGGGCTGTACGCTCCTACGAGCAGTACTTC

J: TRBJ2-3
V: TRBV25-1
size: hyperexpanded
D: TRBD2
CDR3: CASSALAGAGDTQYF
DNA: TGTGCCAGCAGTGCCCTAGCGGGAGCGGGTGATACGCAGTATTTT

J: TRBJ1-2
V: TRBV15
size: -
D: -
CDR3: CATSRDDGQGGYGYTF
DNA: TGTGCCACCAGCAGAGATGACGGTCAGGGAGGCTATGGCTACACCTTC

J: TRBJ2-3
V: TRBV25-1
size: -
D: -
CDR3: CASSERRGGREADTQYF
DNA: TGTGCCAGCAGTGAACGCCGAGGGGGTAGGGAAGCGGATACGCAGTATTTT

J: TRBJ2-1
V: TRBV7-6
size: many
D: -
CDR3: CASSLGSRYSYNEQFF
DNA: TGTGCCAGCAGCTTAGGTTCCCGTTACTCCTACAATGAGCAGTTCTTC

J: TRBJ1-3
V: TRBV10-3
size: -
D: -
CDR3: CAISESGVRGNTIYF
DNA: TGTGCCATCAGTGAGTCGGGGGTGCGCGGAAACACCATATATTTT

J: TRBJ2-7
V: TRBV20-1
size: -
D: -
CDR3: CSASSIGVSYEQYF
DNA: TGCAGTGCCAGTAGTATAGGGGTTTCCTACGAGCAGTACTTC